Listed here are 15 T cell receptor beta chains from one sample, sequenced in a study of cytomegalovirus exposure and HLA in healthy donors. Vbeta (60) and Jbeta (13) primers were used in the PCR. Measured with immunoSEQ multiplex PCR; TCRdb has only the in-frame clones, and not every one. The sample shows around 180,000 clones, more than 75% of them seen only once. Sequenced input: PBMCs. The source is a girl less than two years old in good health and CMV-seronegative.

This clone turned up a few times. This rearrangement joins TRBV12-2 to TRBJ2-1; TRBD1 is the table's D call, not checked against the DNA. TRBV12-2 is given as a pseudogene. There are 18 residues in the CDR3. The CDR3 nucleotides read TGTGCAAGTCGCCGAAGACATAAGGGACAGCTGGGCTACAATGAGCAGTTCTTC. As protein: CASRRRHKGQLGYNEQFF.

This chain joins TRBV2 and TRBJ2-1; 7 bases map to TRBD2. The V segment lost 8 bases and the J segment 3 bases; nucleotides outside the gene matches: 13. The CDR3 totals 16 residues. The germline V gene encodes CDR1 SNHLY and CDR2 FYNNEI. As DNA, the CDR3 is TGTGCCAGCCTCCAGGCTAGCGGACCGTTCTACAATGAGCAGTTCTTC. It specifies CASLQASGPFYNEQFF. Complete variable domain (other parts from reference TRBV2 and TRBJ2-1): EPEVTQTPSHQVTQMGQEVILRCVPISNHLYFYWYRQILGQKVEFLVSFYNNEISEKSEIFDDQFSVERPDGSNFTLKIRSTKLEDSAMYFCASLQASGPFYNEQFFGPGTRLTVL.

The chain carries TRBV6-5 and TRBJ1-6, with 7 bases aligning to TRBD1. Germline trimming cut 0 bases from V and 7 bases from J; bases unmatched to any gene: 3. Looked up from germline, CDR1 is MNHEY and CDR2 is SVGAGI. There are 15 residues in the CDR3. CDR3 in amino acids: CASSYSTGHNSPLHF. The CDR3 DNA is TGTGCCAGCAGTTACTCGACAGGGCACAATTCACCCCTCCACTTT.

The chain carries TRBV5-6 and TRBJ1-2, with 8 bases lining up with TRBD1. Germline V gene lookup returns CDR1 SGHDT and CDR2 YYEEEE. Germline trimming cut 4 bases from V and 1 base from J; bases unmatched to any gene: 6. The CDR3 extends over 15 amino acids. The DNA for the CDR3 is TGTGCCAGCAGCCTCACAGGGGGTTATAACTATGGCTACACCTTC. Its translation is CASSLTGGYNYGYTF. Combining the CDR3 with reference TRBV5-6 and TRBJ1-2 gives the whole variable domain DAGVTQSPTHLIKTRGQQVTLRCSPKSGHDTVSWYQQALGQGPQFIFQYYEEEERQRGNFPDRFSGHQFPNYSSELNVNALLLGDSALYLCASSLTGGYNYGYTFGSGTRLTVV.

The CDR3 is CASSLNLLDEQFF. The CDR3 DNA follows: TGTGCCAGCAGCTTAAATCTCCTCGATGAGCAGTTCTTC. The V gene is TRBV7-9, the J gene TRBJ2-1; D not certain. V was pared by 2 bases and J by 8 bases, with 10 bases between. Germline V gene data show CDR1 as SEHNR and CDR2 as FQNEAQ (reference sequence). This CDR3 region has 13 residues.

The count of this clone is one. CDR3 amino acids: CASSLGPLAGEGVKNIQYF. The CDR3 nucleotides are TGCGCCAGCAGCTTGGGACCTCTAGCGGGAGAAGGCGTCAAAAACATTCAGTACTTC. The chain links TRBV5-1 to TRBJ2-4, with 10 bases fitting TRBD2. J was trimmed by 3 bases and V by 0 bases; bases with no gene match: 12. The CDR3 runs 19 residues. Germline CDR1 SGHRS, CDR2 YFSETQ.

V and J are TRBV2 and TRBJ1-4, with a possible D match to TRBD1 (5 bases). V was shortened by 7 bases and J by 2 bases, with 8 bases between the two germline ends. This CDR3 has 13 amino acids. The germline CDR1 and CDR2 sequences are SNHLY and FYNNEI. CDR3 region: CASTRGTNEKLFF. The CDR3 region has the DNA TGTGCCAGCACAAGGGGTACTAATGAAAAACTGTTTTTT.

A note on this clone: Germline is not matched at one junction end, which may reflect a read error. The chain has TRBV2 and TRBJ2-1, with D possibly TRBD2 on 5 matching bases. The germline gives CDR1 SNHLY, CDR2 FYNNEI. The CDR3 runs 15 residues. CDR3 region: CASSETGSNYSEQFF. The DNA of the CDR3 is TGTGCCAGCAGTGAGACGGGATCTAACTACAGTGAGCAGTTCTTC.

This sequence joins TRBV6-5 and TRBJ2-7, with D perhaps TRBD2 (5 bases). In germline, CDR1 is MNHEY, CDR2 SVGAGI. This CDR3 is built from 11 residues. V lost 8 bases and J 4 bases, leaving 9 bases between the germline ends. Here the CDR3 DNA reads TGTGCCAGCGGAGGAGTATACGAGCAGTACTTC. The encoded protein is CASGGVYEQYF.

J is TRBJ2-5 and V is TRBV4-1, with 13 bases identical to TRBD2. The CDR3 totals 17 residues. The germline CDR1 and CDR2 sequences are MGHRA and YSYEKL. V dropped 1 base and J dropped 5; count of bases not matched to a gene: 7. In nucleotides, the CDR3 is TGCGCCAGCAGCCAAGGGATGGGACTAGCGGGGATGGAGACCCAGTACTTC. Translated, it gives CASSQGMGLAGMETQYF.

The chain is built from TRBV5-1 and TRBJ2-3; the match to TRBD2 covers 10 bases. With V trimmed by 0 bases and J by 5 bases, 9 bases remained unmatched. Germline V gene lookup returns CDR1 SGHRS and CDR2 YFSETQ. The CDR3 consists of 17 residues. The CDR3: CASSLGPSGGAEDTQYF. CDR3 coding DNA: TGCGCCAGCAGCTTGGGGCCCAGCGGGGGGGCCGAAGATACGCAGTATTTT.

The V and J genes are TRBV5-4 and TRBJ2-5; 8 nucleotides line up with TRBD2. This CDR3 comprises 16 residues. Losses at the gene ends were 0 bases for V and 0 bases for J; bases not matched to a gene: 4. Germline V gives CDR1 SGHNT, CDR2 YYREEE (reference sequence). Written as DNA, the CDR3 is TGTGCCAGCAGCTTGGGGCAGCGGGAGTACCAAGAGACCCAGTACTTC. Translation: CASSLGQREYQETQYF.

The rearrangement uses TRBV6-5 and TRBJ2-5; D uncertain. From germline, CDR1 is MNHEY and CDR2 SVGAGI. V gave up 5 bases and J gave up 2 bases, with 6 bases separating them. There are 12 residues in the CDR3. The CDR3: CASSARQETQYF. CDR3 nucleotides: TGTGCCAGCAGTGCTAGGCAAGAGACCCAGTACTTC.

This sequence joins TRBV19 and TRBJ2-4; 9 bases align to TRBD1. V shed 7 bases and J 7 bases; nucleotides not matched to a gene: 8. Germline CDR1 and CDR2: LNHDA and SQIVND (reference sequence). CDR3 length equals 14 residues. The CDR3 region is CASKPDRGLNIQYF. For the CDR3, the DNA is TGTGCCAGTAAACCGGACAGGGGATTGAACATTCAGTACTTC.

The rearrangement joins TRBV4-1 to TRBJ2-1; TRBD2 agrees at 11 bases. Unmatched junction bases numbered 10, after V lost 4 bases and J lost 8 bases. This CDR3 is 16 amino acids long. From germline, CDR1 is MGHRA and CDR2 YSYEKL. This CDR3 reads CASSLLGVLAGDEQFF. The CDR3 nucleotides read TGCGCCAGCAGCCTCTTAGGGGTACTAGCGGGAGATGAGCAGTTCTTC.